The subject of this entry is one TCR beta chain. Its antigen is still unknown. Germline CDR1 reads SGHTA; CDR2 reads FQGNSA. The CDR3 has 15 amino acids. Trimming took 8 bases from V and 4 from J, leaving 19 bases between them. The sample belongs to a study of cytomegalovirus exposure and HLA in healthy donors. Findings and caveats of the study: Indistinguishable V segments, including TRBV6-2 and TRBV6-3, were excluded. Most subjects' HLA-A and HLA-B alleles were reportedly predicted from TCR beta sequences. Presence/absence analysis assumed near-uniform sequencing depth across donors.

In the PCR, 60 Vbeta and 13 Jbeta primers were used. As handled by the study authors: The count from a later analysis was some 80 million unique TCR beta chains, some 11 million of them shared. This table comes from immunoSEQ multiplex PCR, and its TCRdb copy is limited to in-frame clones, with some not included. That table furnishes V, J and clone size, whereas the DNA furnished D and trimming. Of some 80,000 clones in the sample, over 75% were seen once. The chain employs TRBV7-2 and TRBJ2-3; TRBD1 might be the D (6 bases). The clonotype comes from a man between 50 and 59 years old in good health and CMV-seronegative. The sequencing input was PBMCs. The CDR3: CASLGQTSKSDTQYF. The CDR3 nucleotides read TGTGCCAGCCTTGGACAGACCAGCAAGTCAGATACGCAGTATTTT.